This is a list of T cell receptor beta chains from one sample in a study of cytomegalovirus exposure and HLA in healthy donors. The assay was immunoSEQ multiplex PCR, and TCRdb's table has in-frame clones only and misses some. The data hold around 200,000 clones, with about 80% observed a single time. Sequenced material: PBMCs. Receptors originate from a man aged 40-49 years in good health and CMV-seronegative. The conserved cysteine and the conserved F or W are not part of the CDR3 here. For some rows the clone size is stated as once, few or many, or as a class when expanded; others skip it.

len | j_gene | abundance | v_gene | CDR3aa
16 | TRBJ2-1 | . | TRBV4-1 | ASSQDLGERTSGVGQF
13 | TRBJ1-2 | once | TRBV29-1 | SVHNPGVHHYGYT
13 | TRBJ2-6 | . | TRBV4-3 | ASSLRSSGANVLT
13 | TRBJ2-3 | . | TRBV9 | ASSPWDRGGDTQY
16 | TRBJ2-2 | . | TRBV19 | ASRPSGRAVLNTGELF
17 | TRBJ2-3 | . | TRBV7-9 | ASSLALTSDPRGTDTQY
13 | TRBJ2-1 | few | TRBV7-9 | ASIMDGSSYNEQF
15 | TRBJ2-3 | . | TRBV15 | ATSPRTSGTSTDTQY
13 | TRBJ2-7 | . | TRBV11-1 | ASSSRGFSSYEQY
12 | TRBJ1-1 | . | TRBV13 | ASRPDRAPTEAF
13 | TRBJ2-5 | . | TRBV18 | ASSPPSGQGKTQY
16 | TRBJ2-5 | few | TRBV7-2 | ASSLAGTSGGALETQY
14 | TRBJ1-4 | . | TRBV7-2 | ASSPISPSSNEKLF
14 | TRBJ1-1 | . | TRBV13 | ASSFGDRGRHTEAF
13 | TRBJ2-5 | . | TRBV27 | ASSSGTGGRETQY
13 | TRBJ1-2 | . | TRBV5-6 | ASSLALDPNYGYT
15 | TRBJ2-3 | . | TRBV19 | ASSPTSLAGAEDTQY
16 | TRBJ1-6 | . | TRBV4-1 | ASNQGTGGMAYNSPLH
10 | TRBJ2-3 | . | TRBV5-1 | ASSLPGDTQY
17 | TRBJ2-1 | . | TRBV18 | ASSLAWTIPGTTYNEQF
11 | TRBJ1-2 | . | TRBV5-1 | ASSPVGERGYT
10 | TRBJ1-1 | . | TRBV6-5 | ASSYSTGEAF
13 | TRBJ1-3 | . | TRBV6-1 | ASGTGGLGGNTIY
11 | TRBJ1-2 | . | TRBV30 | ACPAKRGYGYT
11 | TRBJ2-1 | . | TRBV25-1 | ASSDRGYNEQF
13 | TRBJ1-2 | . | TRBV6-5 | ASSYSAGRAGGYT
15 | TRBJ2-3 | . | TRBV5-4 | ASSPIPRERGTDTQY
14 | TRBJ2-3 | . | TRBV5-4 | ASSLRGSGVQETQY
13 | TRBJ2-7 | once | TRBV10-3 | AISEGQGPYYEQY
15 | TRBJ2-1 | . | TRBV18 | ASSRLGGLVRNNEQF
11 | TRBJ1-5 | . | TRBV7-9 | ASSLGPGQPQH
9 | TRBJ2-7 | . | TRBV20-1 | SAREGTSEY
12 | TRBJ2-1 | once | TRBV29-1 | SVLQTSSYNEQF
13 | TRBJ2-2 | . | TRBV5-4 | ASSLGQAGTGELF
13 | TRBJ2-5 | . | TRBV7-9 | ASSTQGSVYETQY
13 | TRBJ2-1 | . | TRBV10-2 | ASSRSGGAYNEQF
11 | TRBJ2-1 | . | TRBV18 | ASSPISGSRQF
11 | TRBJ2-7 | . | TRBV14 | ASSQTGDYEQY
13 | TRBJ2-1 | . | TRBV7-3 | ASSLTASRGDEQF
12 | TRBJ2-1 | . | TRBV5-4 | ASSFPTGSNEQF
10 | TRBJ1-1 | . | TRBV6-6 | ASRQGNTEAF
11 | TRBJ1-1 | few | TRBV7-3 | ASSATQNTEAF
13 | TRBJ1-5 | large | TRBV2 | ATGQGSTSNQPQH
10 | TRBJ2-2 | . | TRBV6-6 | ATSGSTGELF
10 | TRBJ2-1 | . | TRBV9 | ASTNSYNEQF
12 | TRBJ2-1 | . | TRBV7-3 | ASSFEGGRNEQF
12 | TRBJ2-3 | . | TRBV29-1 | SVERERGTDTQY
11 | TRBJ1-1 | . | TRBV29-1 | SVLSPRVTEAF
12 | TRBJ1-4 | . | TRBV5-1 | ASTYAGKSEKLF
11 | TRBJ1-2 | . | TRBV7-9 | ASSLMGSYGYT
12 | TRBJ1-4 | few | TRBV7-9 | ASSSERANEKLF
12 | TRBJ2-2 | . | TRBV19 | ASSGGGYTGELF
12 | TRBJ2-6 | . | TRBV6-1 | ASARVTGANVLT
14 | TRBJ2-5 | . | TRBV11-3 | ASSHTASTGVETQY